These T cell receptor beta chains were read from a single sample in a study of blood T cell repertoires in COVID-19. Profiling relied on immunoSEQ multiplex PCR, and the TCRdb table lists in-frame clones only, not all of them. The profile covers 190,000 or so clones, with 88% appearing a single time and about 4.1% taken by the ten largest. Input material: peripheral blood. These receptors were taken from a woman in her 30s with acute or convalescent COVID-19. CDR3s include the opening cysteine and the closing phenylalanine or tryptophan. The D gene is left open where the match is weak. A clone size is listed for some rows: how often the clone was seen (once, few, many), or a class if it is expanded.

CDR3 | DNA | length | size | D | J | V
CASRVFSSYNSPLHF | TGTGCCAGCAGGGTCTTTAGCTCCTATAATTCACCCCTCCACTTT | 15 | NA | NA | TRBJ1-6 | TRBV27
CASSLGVFTGELFF | TGTGCCAGCAGCTTAGGCGTGTTCACCGGGGAGCTGTTTTTT | 14 | NA | NA | TRBJ2-2 | TRBV7-2
CASQVQGQIYEQYF | TGTGCCAGTCAGGTGCAGGGCCAGATTTACGAGCAGTACTTC | 14 | NA | NA | TRBJ2-7 | TRBV2
CASMYRGGYTF | TGTGCCAGCATGTACAGGGGTGGCTACACCTTC | 11 | NA | TRBD1 | TRBJ1-2 | TRBV27
CASSPDPQAGAREQYF | TGCGCCAGCAGCCCGGACCCTCAAGCGGGAGCACGCGAGCAGTACTTC | 16 | NA | TRBD2 | TRBJ2-7 | TRBV5-1
CASSIDRARADTQYF | TGTGCCAGCAGTATCGACAGGGCTCGGGCAGATACGCAGTATTTT | 15 | once | TRBD1 | TRBJ2-3 | TRBV27
CASSLVGHNTEAFF | TGTGCCAGCAGCTTAGTGGGCCATAACACTGAAGCTTTCTTT | 14 | few | NA | TRBJ1-1 | TRBV7-2
CASLRGRLETQYF | TGTGCCAGCTTGAGGGGGCGATTAGAGACCCAGTACTTC | 13 | NA | TRBD1 | TRBJ2-5 | TRBV11-2
CASSQVQGEGNTIYF | TGTGCCAGCAGTCAAGTACAGGGGGAAGGTAACACCATATATTTT | 15 | few | TRBD1 | TRBJ1-3 | TRBV28
CSVGTGGGTEAFF | TGCAGCGTTGGGACAGGGGGGGGCACTGAAGCTTTCTTT | 13 | NA | TRBD1 | TRBJ1-1 | TRBV29-1
CASSKDPHPSRGLTYNEQFF | TGTGCCAGCAGCAAAGATCCCCATCCGTCCAGGGGCCTTACCTACAATGAGCAGTTCTTC | 20 | NA | NA | TRBJ2-1 | TRBV21-1
CASPRLRGLAIYEQYF | TGTGCCAGCCCCCGCCTCAGGGGGCTGGCTATCTACGAGCAGTACTTC | 16 | NA | NA | TRBJ2-7 | TRBV21-1
CASSGSGVASYEQYF | TGTGCCAGCAGCGGAAGCGGGGTGGCCTCCTACGAGCAGTACTTC | 15 | NA | TRBD2 | TRBJ2-7 | TRBV11-2
CASSVRRGIQETQYF | TGTGCCAGCAGTGTTCGCCGGGGTATTCAAGAGACCCAGTACTTC | 15 | NA | NA | TRBJ2-5 | TRBV2
CASTTGHQPQHF | TGTGCCAGTACGACAGGGCACCAGCCCCAGCATTTT | 12 | NA | TRBD1 | TRBJ1-5 | TRBV19
CASSPGNQETQYF | TGTGCCAGCAGCCCAGGGAACCAAGAGACCCAGTACTTC | 13 | NA | NA | TRBJ2-5 | TRBV11-3